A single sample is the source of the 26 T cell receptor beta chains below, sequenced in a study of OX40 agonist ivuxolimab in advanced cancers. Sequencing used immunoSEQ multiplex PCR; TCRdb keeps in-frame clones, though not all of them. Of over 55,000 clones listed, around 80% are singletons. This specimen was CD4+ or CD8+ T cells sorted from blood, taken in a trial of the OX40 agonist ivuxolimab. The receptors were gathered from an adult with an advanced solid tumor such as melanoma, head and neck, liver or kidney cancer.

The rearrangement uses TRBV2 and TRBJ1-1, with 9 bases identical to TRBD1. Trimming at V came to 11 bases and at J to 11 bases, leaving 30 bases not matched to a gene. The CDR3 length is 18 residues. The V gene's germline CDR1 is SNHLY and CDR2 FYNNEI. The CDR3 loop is CAFPAGTTTGTGKVSAFF. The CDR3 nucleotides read TGTGCCTTTCCAGCCGGAACAACTACCGGGACAGGGAAAGTATCGGCTTTCTTT. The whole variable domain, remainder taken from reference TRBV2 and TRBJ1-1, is EPEVTQTPSHQVTQMGQEVILRCVPISNHLYFYWYRQILGQKVEFLVSFYNNEISEKSEIFDDQFSVERPDGSNFTLKIRSTKLEDSAMYFCAFPAGTTTGTGKVSAFFGQGTRLTVV.

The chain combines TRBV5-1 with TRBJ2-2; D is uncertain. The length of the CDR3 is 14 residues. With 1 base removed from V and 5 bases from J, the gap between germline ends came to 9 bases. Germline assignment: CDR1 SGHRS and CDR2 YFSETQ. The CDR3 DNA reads TGCGCCAGCAGCTTGTCAGACTGGACCGGGGAGCTGTTTTTT. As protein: CASSLSDWTGELFF.

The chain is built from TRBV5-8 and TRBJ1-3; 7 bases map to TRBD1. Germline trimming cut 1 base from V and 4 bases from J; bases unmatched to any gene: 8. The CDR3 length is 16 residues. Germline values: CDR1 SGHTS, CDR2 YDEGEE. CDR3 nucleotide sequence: TGTGCCAGCAGCTTGAACAGGGGCGCGGCAGGAAACACCATATATTTT. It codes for CASSLNRGAAGNTIYF.

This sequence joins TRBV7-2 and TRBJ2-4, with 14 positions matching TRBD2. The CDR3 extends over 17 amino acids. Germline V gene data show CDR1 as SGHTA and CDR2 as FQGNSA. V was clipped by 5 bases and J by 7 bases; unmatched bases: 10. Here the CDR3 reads CASSTETSGRAWNIQYF. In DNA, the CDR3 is TGTGCCAGCAGCACCGAGACTAGCGGGAGGGCATGGAACATTCAGTACTTC.

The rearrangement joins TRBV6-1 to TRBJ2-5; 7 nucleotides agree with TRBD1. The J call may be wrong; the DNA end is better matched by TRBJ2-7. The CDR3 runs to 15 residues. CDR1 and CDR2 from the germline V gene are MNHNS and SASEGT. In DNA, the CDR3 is TGTGCCAGCAGTGAAATCGGACAGGACAACTACGAGCAGTACTTC. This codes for CASSEIGQDNYEQYF.

The CDR3 protein is CAWRFLTGLTEAFF. The CDR3 DNA reads TGTGCCTGGAGGTTTCTTACAGGGCTCACTGAAGCTTTCTTT. V is TRBV30 and J is TRBJ1-1; a possible D gene is TRBD1 (6 bases). V was clipped by 3 bases and J by 4 bases, with 15 bases between them. The CDR3 length is 14 residues. In germline, CDR1 is GTSNPN, CDR2 SVGIG (reference sequence).

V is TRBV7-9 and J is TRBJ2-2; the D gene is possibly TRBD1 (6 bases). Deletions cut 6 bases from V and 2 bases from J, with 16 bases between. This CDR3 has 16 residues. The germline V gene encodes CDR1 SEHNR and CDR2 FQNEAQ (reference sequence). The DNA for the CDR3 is TGTGCCAGCAGAGCAAGGACGGGACATAACACCGGGGAGCTGTTTTTT. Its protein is CASRARTGHNTGELFF.

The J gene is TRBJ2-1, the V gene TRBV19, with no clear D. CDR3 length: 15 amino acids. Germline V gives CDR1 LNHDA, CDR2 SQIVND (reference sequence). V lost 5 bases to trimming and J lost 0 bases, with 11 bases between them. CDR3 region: CASSYGRTSYNEQFF. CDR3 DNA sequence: TGTGCCAGTAGTTACGGACGGACCTCCTACAATGAGCAGTTCTTC. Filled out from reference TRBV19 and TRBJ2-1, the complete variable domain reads DGGITQSPKYLFRKEGQNVTLSCEQNLNHDAMYWYRQDPGQGLRLIYYSQIVNDFQKGDIAEGYSVSREKKESFPLTVTSAQKNPTAFYLCASSYGRTSYNEQFFGPGTRLTVL.

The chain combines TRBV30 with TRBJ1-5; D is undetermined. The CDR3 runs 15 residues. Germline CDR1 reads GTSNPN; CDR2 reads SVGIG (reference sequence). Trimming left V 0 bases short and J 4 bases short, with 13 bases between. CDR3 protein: CAWSVRGQINQPQHF. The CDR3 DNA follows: TGTGCCTGGAGTGTACGGGGTCAGATTAATCAGCCCCAGCATTTT.

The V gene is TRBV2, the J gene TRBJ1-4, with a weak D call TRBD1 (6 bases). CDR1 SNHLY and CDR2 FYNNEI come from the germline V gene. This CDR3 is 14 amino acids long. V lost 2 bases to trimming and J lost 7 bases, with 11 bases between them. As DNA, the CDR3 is TGTGCCAGCAGTGAACGAGGGGGGGGTGAAAAACTGTTTTTT. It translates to CASSERGGGEKLFF. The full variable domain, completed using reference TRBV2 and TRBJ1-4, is EPEVTQTPSHQVTQMGQEVILRCVPISNHLYFYWYRQILGQKVEFLVSFYNNEISEKSEIFDDQFSVERPDGSNFTLKIRSTKLEDSAMYFCASSERGGGEKLFFGSGTQLSVL.

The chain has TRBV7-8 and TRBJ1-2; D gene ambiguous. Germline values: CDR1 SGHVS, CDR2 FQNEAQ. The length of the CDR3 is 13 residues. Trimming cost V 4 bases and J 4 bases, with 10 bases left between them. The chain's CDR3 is CASSSTRSYGYTF. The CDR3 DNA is TGTGCCAGCAGCTCGACCCGATCCTATGGCTACACCTTC.

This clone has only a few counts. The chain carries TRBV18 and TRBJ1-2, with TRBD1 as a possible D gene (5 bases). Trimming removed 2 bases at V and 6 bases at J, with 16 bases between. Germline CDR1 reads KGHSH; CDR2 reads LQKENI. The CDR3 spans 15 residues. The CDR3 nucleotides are TGTGCCAGCTCACCAATCAGACAGAACTACGATGGCTACACCTTC. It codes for CASSPIRQNYDGYTF.

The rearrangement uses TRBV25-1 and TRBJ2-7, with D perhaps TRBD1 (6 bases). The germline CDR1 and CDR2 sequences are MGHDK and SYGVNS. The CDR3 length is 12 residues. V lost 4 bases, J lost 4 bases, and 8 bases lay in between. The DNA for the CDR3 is TGTGCCAGCAGTGTGGGACAATACGAGCAGTACTTC. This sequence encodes CASSVGQYEQYF.

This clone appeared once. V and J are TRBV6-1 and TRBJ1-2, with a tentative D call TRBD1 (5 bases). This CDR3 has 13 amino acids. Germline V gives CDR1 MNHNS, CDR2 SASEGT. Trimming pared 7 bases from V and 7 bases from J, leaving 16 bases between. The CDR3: CASIGALGFGYTF. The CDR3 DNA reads TGTGCCAGCATAGGGGCTCTGGGGTTTGGCTACACCTTC.

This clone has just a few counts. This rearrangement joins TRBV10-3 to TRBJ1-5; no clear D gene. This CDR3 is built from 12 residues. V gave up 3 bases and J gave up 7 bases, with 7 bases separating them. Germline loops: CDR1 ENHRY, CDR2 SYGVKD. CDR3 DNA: TGTGCCATCAGTGAAAGGGAACAGCCCCAGCATTTT. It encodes CAISEREQPQHF.

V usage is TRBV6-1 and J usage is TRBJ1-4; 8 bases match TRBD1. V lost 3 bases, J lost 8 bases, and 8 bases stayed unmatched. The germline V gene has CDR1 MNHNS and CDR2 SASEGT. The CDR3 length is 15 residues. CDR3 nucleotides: TGTGCCAGCAGTGAGTTGACAGGGGCGAGCGAAAAACTGTTTTTT. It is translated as CASSELTGASEKLFF.

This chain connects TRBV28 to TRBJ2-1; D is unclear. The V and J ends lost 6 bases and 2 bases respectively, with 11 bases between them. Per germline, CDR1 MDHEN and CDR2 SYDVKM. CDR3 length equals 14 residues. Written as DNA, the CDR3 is TGTGCCAGCAGGGTGACGGCGCCCTACAATGAGCAGTTCTTC. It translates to CASRVTAPYNEQFF. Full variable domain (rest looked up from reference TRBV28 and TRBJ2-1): DVKVTQSSRYLVKRTGEKVFLECVQDMDHENMFWYRQDPGLGLRLIYFSYDVKMKEKGDIPEGYSVSREKKERFSLILESASTNQTSMYLCASRVTAPYNEQFFGPGTRLTVL.

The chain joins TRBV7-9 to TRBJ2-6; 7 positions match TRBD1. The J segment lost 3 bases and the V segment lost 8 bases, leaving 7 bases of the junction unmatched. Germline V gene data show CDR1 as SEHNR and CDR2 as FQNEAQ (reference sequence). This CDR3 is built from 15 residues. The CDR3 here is CASVQGSYGANVLTF. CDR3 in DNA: TGTGCCAGCGTACAGGGGAGTTATGGGGCCAACGTCCTGACTTTC.

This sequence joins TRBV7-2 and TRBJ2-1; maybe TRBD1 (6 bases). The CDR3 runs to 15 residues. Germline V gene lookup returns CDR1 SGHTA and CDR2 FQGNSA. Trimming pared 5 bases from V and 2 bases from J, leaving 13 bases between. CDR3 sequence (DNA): TGTGCCAGCAGCCAACAGGGTAGGGCCTACAATGAGCAGTTCTTC. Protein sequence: CASSQQGRAYNEQFF. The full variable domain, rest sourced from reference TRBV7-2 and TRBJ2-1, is GAGVSQSPSNKVTEKGKDVELRCDPISGHTALYWYRQSLGQGLEFLIYFQGNSAPDKSGLPSDRFSAERTGGSVSTLTIQRTQQEDSAVYLCASSQQGRAYNEQFFGPGTRLTVL.

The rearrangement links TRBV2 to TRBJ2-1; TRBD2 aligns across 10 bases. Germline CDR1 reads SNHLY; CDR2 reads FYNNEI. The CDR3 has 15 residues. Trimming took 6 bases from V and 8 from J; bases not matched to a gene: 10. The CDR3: CASRPPGLATYEQFF. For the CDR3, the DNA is TGTGCCAGCAGACCCCCGGGACTAGCGACCTATGAGCAGTTCTTC.

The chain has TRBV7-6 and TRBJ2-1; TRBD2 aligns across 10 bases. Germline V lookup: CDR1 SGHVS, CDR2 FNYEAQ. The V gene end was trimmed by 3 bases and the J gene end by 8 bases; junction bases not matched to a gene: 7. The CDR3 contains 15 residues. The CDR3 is CASSFLAGAIYEQFF. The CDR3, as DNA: TGTGCCAGCAGCTTTCTAGCGGGAGCTATTTATGAGCAGTTCTTC. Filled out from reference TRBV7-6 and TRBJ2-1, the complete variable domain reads GAGVSQSPRYKVTKRGQDVALRCDPISGHVSLYWYRQALGQGPEFLTYFNYEAQQDKSGLPNDRFSAERPEGSISTLTIQRTEQRDSAMYRCASSFLAGAIYEQFFGPGTRLTVL.

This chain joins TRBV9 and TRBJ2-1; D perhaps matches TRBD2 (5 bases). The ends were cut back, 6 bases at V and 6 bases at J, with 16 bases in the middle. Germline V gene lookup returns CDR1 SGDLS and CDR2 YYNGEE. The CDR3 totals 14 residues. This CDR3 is CASNVASIGNEQFF. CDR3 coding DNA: TGTGCCAGCAATGTGGCTAGCATCGGCAATGAGCAGTTCTTC.

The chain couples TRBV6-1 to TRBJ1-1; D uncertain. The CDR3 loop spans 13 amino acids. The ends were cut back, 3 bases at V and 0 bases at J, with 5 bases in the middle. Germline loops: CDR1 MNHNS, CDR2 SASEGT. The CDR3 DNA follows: TGTGCCAGCAGTGAGAGGTTGAACACTGAAGCTTTCTTT. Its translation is CASSERLNTEAFF.

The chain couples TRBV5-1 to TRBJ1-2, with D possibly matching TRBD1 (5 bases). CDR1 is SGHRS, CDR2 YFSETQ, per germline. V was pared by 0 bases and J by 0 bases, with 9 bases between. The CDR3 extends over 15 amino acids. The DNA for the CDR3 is TGCGCCAGCAGCTTGGGCCCAGGGACTAACTATGGCTACACCTTC. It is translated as CASSLGPGTNYGYTF. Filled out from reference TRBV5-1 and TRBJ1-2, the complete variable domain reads KAGVTQTPRYLIKTRGQQVTLSCSPISGHRSVSWYQQTPGQGLQFLFEYFSETQRNKGNFPGRFSGRQFSNSRSEMNVSTLELGDSALYLCASSLGPGTNYGYTFGSGTRLTVV.

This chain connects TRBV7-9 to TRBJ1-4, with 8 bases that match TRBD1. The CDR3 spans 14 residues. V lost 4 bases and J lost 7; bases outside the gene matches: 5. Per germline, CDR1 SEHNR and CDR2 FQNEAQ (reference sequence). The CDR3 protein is CASSSAGGSEKLFF. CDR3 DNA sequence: TGTGCCAGCAGCTCTGCAGGGGGCAGTGAAAAACTGTTTTTT.

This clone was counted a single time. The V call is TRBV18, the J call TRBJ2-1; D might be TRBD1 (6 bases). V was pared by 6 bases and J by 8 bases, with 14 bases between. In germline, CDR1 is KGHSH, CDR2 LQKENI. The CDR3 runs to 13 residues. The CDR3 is CASSLHRADEQFF. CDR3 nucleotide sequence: TGTGCCAGCTCTCTTCACAGGGCCGATGAGCAGTTCTTC.